The clone carrying this T cell receptor beta chain was detected ten times or more. What it recognizes is unknown. The data were obtained in a study of T cell repertoires in cytomegalovirus infection. Study at large: TCR beta signatures that were public indicated CMV infection and matching HLA type.

This CDR3 has 13 amino acids. Germline CDR1 and CDR2: LNHDA and SQIVND (reference sequence). Trimming removed 2 bases from V and 9 bases from J, with 11 bases in between. Each CDR3 protein gets one entry after TCRdb re-called the reads with MiXCR. The table records hundreds of thousands of distinct CDR3 sequences, 15% to 20% of them present only once. Findings and limits, study-wide: Within the response measured ex vivo, HLA-C-restricted CMV-specific TCR beta clonotypes were dominant.

This receptor was identified in a human donor in good health (CMV status not recorded). Some clones in this sample may be carry-over from other donors' samples. The chain couples TRBV19 to TRBJ2-1; no firm D call. Input material: PBMCs. CDR3 sequence reads: CASSINPSPEQFF. DNA for the CDR3: TGTGCCAGTAGTATAAACCCCTCGCCTGAGCAGTTCTTC.